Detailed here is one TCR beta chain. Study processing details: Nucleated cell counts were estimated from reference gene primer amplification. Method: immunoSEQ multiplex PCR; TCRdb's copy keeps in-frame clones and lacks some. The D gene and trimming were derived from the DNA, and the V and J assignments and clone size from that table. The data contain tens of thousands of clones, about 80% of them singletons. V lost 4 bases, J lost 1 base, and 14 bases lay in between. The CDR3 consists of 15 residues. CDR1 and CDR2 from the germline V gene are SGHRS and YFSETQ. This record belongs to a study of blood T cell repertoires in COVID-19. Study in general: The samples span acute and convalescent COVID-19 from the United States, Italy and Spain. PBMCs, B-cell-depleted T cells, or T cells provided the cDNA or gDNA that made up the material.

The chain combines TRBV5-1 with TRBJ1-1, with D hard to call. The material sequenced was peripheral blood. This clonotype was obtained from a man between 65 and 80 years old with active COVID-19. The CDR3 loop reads CASSGQAGSNTEAFF. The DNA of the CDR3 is TGCGCCAGCAGCGGTCAGGCAGGATCGAACACTGAAGCTTTCTTT.